These 28 T cell receptor beta chains were all obtained from the same sample, sequenced in a study of blood T cells in healthy people across ages (dated by TCRdb to the mid-2010s). Libraries were made using 5' RACE. The instrument given in TCRdb is Illumina HiSeq 2500. A second PCR of about 6 to 11 cycles was performed with a sample-barcoded 5' primer and a J-beta primer mix. TCRdb took the public reads, trimmed them with fastp at Q25, ran MiXCR for clone calling and kept in-frame beta chains. When rows share a CDR3 protein, they turn into one entry using the most common DNA and genes. Counted in this sample were about 830,000 distinct CDR3 sequences; about 59% of them appeared once. Roughly a quarter of the sample is taken by the ten largest. The sample was blood. These receptors originate from a man aged 25 to 40 in good health.

This clonotype was recorded at least ten times. The V call is TRBV28, the J call TRBJ2-5; no reliable D call. CDR1 is MDHEN, CDR2 SYDVKM, per germline. This CDR3 contains 13 residues. V lost 3 bases to trimming and J lost 5 bases, with 10 bases between them. DNA for the CDR3: TGTGCCAGCAGTTTCCCGCAGTGGGAGACCCAGTACTTC. Translating gives CASSFPQWETQYF.

This sequence joins TRBV28 and TRBJ2-4, with a weak D call TRBD2 (6 bases). Germline V gives CDR1 MDHEN, CDR2 SYDVKM. Trimming cost V 8 bases and J 2 bases, with 10 bases left between them. The CDR3 is 13 residues long. The chain's CDR3 is CASLGSSKNIQYF. The CDR3 DNA follows: TGTGCCAGCCTCGGGAGTTCCAAAAACATTCAGTACTTC.

The V call is TRBV20-1, the J call TRBJ2-5, with a tentative D call TRBD2 (6 bases). CDR1 DFQATT and CDR2 SNEGSKA come from the germline V gene (reference sequence). The CDR3 has 13 residues. Trimming shortened V by 5 bases and J by 1 base, and 11 bases separated the two germline ends. CDR3 sequence (DNA): TGCAGTGCTGGAGGGACTTTCCAAGAGACCCAGTACTTC. Translation: CSAGGTFQETQYF.

V usage is TRBV25-1 and J usage is TRBJ2-7; 8 bases line up with TRBD2. The V and J ends lost 1 base and 2 bases, in that order; junction bases with no gene match: 1. The CDR3 consists of 14 residues. Germline loops: CDR1 MGHDK, CDR2 SYGVNS. The CDR3 sequence: CASSESGRAYEQYF. CDR3 in DNA: TGTGCCAGCAGTGAATCCGGGAGGGCCTACGAGCAGTACTTC.

This clonotype was seen just once. The chain recombines TRBV5-4 with TRBJ2-3; 13 bases fit TRBD2. There are 15 residues in the CDR3. CDR1 SGHNT and CDR2 YYREEE come from the germline V gene (reference sequence). V gave up 4 bases and J gave up 5 bases; unmatched junction bases: 4. CDR3 bases: TGTGCCAGCAGCCTGACTAGCGGGGGGATAGATACGCAGTATTTT. It yields the protein CASSLTSGGIDTQYF.

The sample holds a few counts of this clonotype. J is TRBJ2-1 and V is TRBV4-3, with TRBD2 matching over 12 bases. The ends lost 1 base at V and 5 bases at J; junction bases unmatched: 0. CDR3 size: 15 residues. Germline CDR1 is LGHNA and CDR2 is YSLEER. The CDR3 sequence is CASSQGTSGDNEQFF. The DNA of the CDR3 is TGCGCCAGCAGCCAAGGGACTAGCGGGGACAATGAGCAGTTCTTC.

The V call is TRBV7-9, the J call TRBJ2-1, with 7 bases identical to TRBD2. CDR1 and CDR2 from the germline V gene are SEHNR and FQNEAQ (reference sequence). V shed 6 bases, J shed 7 bases, and the junction held 12 bases outside the gene matches. The CDR3 consists of 15 residues. CDR3 nucleotides: TGTGCCAGCAGTCCCGGGACTACAATTTTTAATGAGCAGTTCTTC. This codes for CASSPGTTIFNEQFF.

This CDR3 is CSAGGGSGTDTQYF. In DNA form, the CDR3 reads TGCAGCGCTGGGGGGGGATCGGGTACAGATACGCAGTATTTT. The genes are TRBV29-1 and TRBJ2-3; TRBD2 matches at 7 bases. CDR3 length equals 14 residues. After removal of 7 bases from V and 3 bases from J, the junction contained 10 bases not matched to a gene. Germline V lookup: CDR1 SQVTM, CDR2 ANQGSEA.

The genes are TRBV7-9 and TRBJ2-5; TRBD2 might be the D (6 bases). V was pared by 3 bases and J by 2 bases, with 13 bases between. The CDR3 has 15 residues. Germline V gene lookup returns CDR1 SEHNR and CDR2 FQNEAQ (reference sequence). DNA for the CDR3: TGTGCCAGCAGCTTGGCGGGACGGAGACAAGAGACCCAGTACTTC. The encoded protein is CASSLAGRRQETQYF.

V is TRBV6-2 or TRBV6-3 and J is TRBJ1-5, with D possibly matching TRBD1 (6 bases). CDR3 size: 16 residues. V shed 5 bases and J shed 0 bases, with 14 bases lying between them. CDR1 is MNHEY and CDR2 is SVGEGT in the germline V gene. Here the CDR3 reads CASSLRQAYSNQPQHF. The CDR3, as DNA: TGTGCCAGCAGTCTACGACAGGCCTATAGCAATCAGCCCCAGCATTTT.

The chain links TRBV14 to TRBJ2-1; D is uncertain. V lost 3 bases to trimming and J lost 9 bases, with 6 bases between them. This CDR3 is 11 amino acids long. CDR1 SGHDN and CDR2 FVKESK come from the germline V gene. The CDR3 DNA sequence: TGTGCCAGCAGCCATTCTGTTGAGCAGTTCTTC. Translated, it gives CASSHSVEQFF.

Only a few counts were recorded for this clonotype. The chain uses TRBV29-1 and TRBJ2-6; D is possibly TRBD1 (6 bases). The germline CDR1 and CDR2 sequences are SQVTM and ANQGSEA. Trimming took 7 bases from V and 0 from J, leaving 16 bases between them. This CDR3 contains 16 residues. The CDR3 sequence is CSATTTGLSGANVLTF. As DNA, the CDR3 is TGCAGCGCTACAACGACAGGCCTCTCTGGGGCCAACGTCCTGACTTTC.

The chain is built from TRBV3-1 and TRBJ1-2; D gene ambiguous. The CDR3 is 13 amino acids. V lost 0 bases and J lost 8, with 10 bases in between. Germline V gene sequence: CDR1 LGHDT, CDR2 YNNKEL (reference sequence). The CDR3 DNA is TGTGCCAGCAGCCAAGATCAAGGGTTCGGCTACACCTTC. Translation: CASSQDQGFGYTF.

Only a few counts were recorded for this clonotype. The V and J genes are TRBV7-8 and TRBJ1-4; the match to TRBD1 covers 7 bases. The V gene's germline CDR1 is SGHVS and CDR2 FQNEAQ. V was clipped by 5 bases and J by 5 bases; unmatched bases: 8. CDR3 length: 15 residues. The CDR3 bases are TGTGCCAGCAGCGCCCAACAGGGGCTGAATGAAAAACTGTTTTTT. Protein sequence: CASSAQQGLNEKLFF.

The chain combines TRBV20-1 with TRBJ2-1, with unresolved D. Per the germline V gene, CDR1 is DFQATT and CDR2 is SNEGSKA (reference sequence). This CDR3 region has 12 residues. Trimming removed 7 bases from V and 7 bases from J, with 14 bases in between. CDR3 protein: CSVGVGSNEQFF. CDR3 DNA sequence: TGCAGTGTTGGAGTAGGGTCAAATGAGCAGTTCTTC.

V usage is TRBV20-1 and J usage is TRBJ2-1; no reliable D call. Trimming took 3 bases from V and 7 from J, leaving 13 bases between them. The CDR3 loop spans 13 amino acids. Germline values: CDR1 DFQATT, CDR2 SNEGSKA (reference sequence). The chain's CDR3 is CSASFSRENEQFF. In DNA form, the CDR3 reads TGCAGTGCTAGCTTCAGTAGAGAGAATGAGCAGTTCTTC.

The chain links TRBV12-3 or TRBV12-4 to TRBJ2-1; tentative D call: TRBD1 (5 bases). This CDR3 region has 15 residues. Deletions cut 6 bases from V and 0 bases from J, with 12 bases between. CDR3 coding DNA: TGTGCCAGCAGCCCGACAGTAACCTCCTACAATGAGCAGTTCTTC. Its protein is CASSPTVTSYNEQFF.

This clonotype was seen more than once but under ten times. The chain recombines TRBV4-2 with TRBJ1-2; TRBD1 might be the D (5 bases). Trimming stripped 0 bases from V and 4 bases from J, with 12 bases between. Germline V gene data show CDR1 as LGHNA and CDR2 as YNFKEQ. The CDR3 length is 15 residues. The CDR3 sequence is CASSQDAGVFYGYTF. CDR3 in DNA: TGTGCCAGCAGCCAAGATGCGGGGGTATTCTATGGCTACACCTTC.

This clonotype occurred a few times. This chain uses TRBV5-1 with TRBJ2-4; 11 nucleotides align to TRBD1. This CDR3 contains 14 residues. Germline CDR1 is SGHRS and CDR2 is YFSETQ. J lost 5 bases, V lost 4 bases, and 2 bases had no gene match. The CDR3 DNA sequence: TGCGCCAGCAGCCCGGGACAGGGGGAAAACATTCAGTACTTC. As protein: CASSPGQGENIQYF.

This clonotype was observed a few times. The chain recombines TRBV20-1 with TRBJ2-3, with 7 bases that match TRBD1. The CDR3 is 13 residues long. Germline V gives CDR1 DFQATT, CDR2 SNEGSKA (reference sequence). Unmatched junction bases numbered 5, after V lost 5 bases and J lost 3 bases. CDR3 protein: CSADRVLTDTQYF. Written as DNA, the CDR3 is TGCAGTGCTGACAGGGTTTTAACAGATACGCAGTATTTT.

This clonotype occurred a few times. This sequence joins TRBV4-3 and TRBJ1-2; TRBD1 might be the D (6 bases). V was cut by 0 bases and J by 5 bases, with 13 bases left in between. Per the germline V gene, CDR1 is LGHNA and CDR2 is YSLEER. CDR3 size: 15 residues. The CDR3 is CASSQEFIQGYGYTF. The CDR3 DNA follows: TGCGCCAGCAGCCAAGAGTTTATCCAGGGGTATGGCTACACCTTC.

This chain links TRBV6-2 or TRBV6-3 with TRBJ2-5; 9 bases fit TRBD2. The J call may be incorrect, as the DNA end agrees better with TRBJ2-7. The CDR3 contains 15 residues. Germline V CDR1 and CDR2: MNHEY, SVGEGT. The CDR3 reads CASSSSLAGVYEQYF. CDR3 nucleotide sequence: TGTGCCAGCAGTTCCTCACTAGCGGGTGTCTACGAGCAGTACTTC.

This chain links TRBV7-9 with TRBJ2-5, with TRBD1 matching 7 bases. Germline loops: CDR1 SEHNR, CDR2 FQNEAQ (reference sequence). Unmatched junction bases numbered 6, after V lost 5 bases and J lost 0 bases. The CDR3 runs to 15 residues. This chain's CDR3 is CASSPRDSHQETQYF. For the CDR3, the DNA is TGTGCCAGCAGCCCCCGGGACAGCCACCAAGAGACCCAGTACTTC.

The chain joins TRBV15 to TRBJ1-2; tentative D call: TRBD1 (6 bases). This CDR3 has 14 amino acids. The V end lost 1 base, the J end lost 8 bases, and 14 bases lay between the germline ends. The germline gives CDR1 LNHNV, CDR2 YYDKDF (reference sequence). The CDR3 region is CATSRVGGQEGYTF. The CDR3 nucleotides read TGTGCCACCAGCAGAGTCGGGGGCCAAGAGGGCTACACCTTC.

The J gene is TRBJ2-1, the V gene TRBV7-2, with no clear D. CDR1 and CDR2 (germline): SGHTA, FQGNSA. V lost 5 bases and J lost 9, with 11 bases in between. The CDR3 totals 12 residues. CDR3 DNA sequence: TGTGCCAGCAGCCAGTCAAACGGTGAGCAGTTCTTC. Translation: CASSQSNGEQFF.

This rearrangement joins TRBV12-3 or TRBV12-4 to TRBJ2-7; no clear D. V dropped 5 bases and J dropped 2 bases, with 7 bases sitting between them. The CDR3 runs to 12 residues. The CDR3 loop reads CASSPYTYEQYF. CDR3 nucleotides: TGTGCCAGCAGTCCTTATACCTACGAGCAGTACTTC.

The genes are TRBV9 and TRBJ1-2, with a tentative D call TRBD1 (5 bases). The CDR3 loop spans 13 amino acids. Germline CDR1 is SGDLS and CDR2 is YYNGEE. With 2 bases removed from V and 4 bases from J, the gap between germline ends came to 9 bases. In DNA, the CDR3 is TGTGCCAGCAGCGTCGGGGGTTCCTATGGCTACACCTTC. This translates into CASSVGGSYGYTF. Variable domain in full (rest from reference TRBV9 and TRBJ1-2): DSGVTQTPKHLITATGQRVTLRCSPRSGDLSVYWYQQSLDQGLQFLIQYYNGEERAKGNILERFSAQQFPDLHSELNLSSLELGDSALYFCASSVGGSYGYTFGSGTRLTVV.

The sample holds many counts of this clonotype. The chain uses TRBV4-3 and TRBJ2-6, with D unclear. The CDR3 has 16 amino acids. Trimming stripped 0 bases from V and 4 bases from J, with 10 bases between. Germline CDR1 and CDR2: LGHNA and YSLEER. CDR3 sequence: CASSQDRGAGANVLTF. CDR3 sequence (DNA): TGCGCCAGCAGCCAAGATCGCGGAGCGGGGGCCAACGTCCTGACTTTC.